This T cell receptor beta chain was profiled in a study of vaccination and CD4 T cells after COVID-19. Whole-study findings and limits: Spike mono-reactivity was evident in 304 of the 307 vaccine-specific clones derived from convalescent patients.

CD4+ T cells that had been cultured provided DNA sequenced with the Oncomine TCR Beta short-read assay. MiXCR, applied by TCRdb to the PCR reads, yields one record per CDR3 protein. The sample carries fewer than 25,000 distinct CDR3 sequences, nearly 50% recorded once. Treatment here: roughly ten-day PBMC culture with coronavirus spike peptide pools or control peptides (ViraFEST assay). Cultures used some 2 million PBMCs per well, 7.5 to 10 IU/ml IL-2 and approximately 10 ug/ml peptides. In the case of this clonotype: Its antigen is currently unknown.

CDR3 length: 14 residues. V lost 4 bases and J lost 7; bases outside the gene matches: 4. This rearrangement joins TRBV12-3 or TRBV12-4 to TRBJ1-2, with 12 bases aligning to TRBD1. Sequenced input: CD4+ T cells from blood, cultured in vitro. The source of this sequence is a human donor who had recovered from COVID-19. The CDR3 reads CASSWDRGQVGYTF. DNA for the CDR3: TGTGCCAGCAGTTGGGACAGGGGGCAAGTTGGCTACACCTTC.